The clone carrying this T cell receptor (beta chain) was detected ten times or more. The sample comes from a study of read filtering for tumor transcriptome and immune sequencing. The library was built from about 370 ng RNA with molecular barcoded adaptors for alpha/delta and beta/gamma chains. MiXCR, applied by TCRdb to the reads, yields one record per CDR3 protein. The top ten clones hold 15% of a sample with about 48,000 distinct CDR3 sequences, around 19% of them seen once. This CDR3 has 17 amino acids. V was pared by 3 bases and J by 5 bases, with 11 bases of the junction left unmatched. Germline V gives CDR1 SGDLS, CDR2 YYNGEE. Every patient had bone marrow sampled while the disease was active.

The sequenced sample was a population of CD138-negative cells sorted from bone marrow. This chain joins TRBV9 and TRBJ2-2; 9 bases are a match to TRBD1. The TCR originated in a donor aged 40 or over with multiple myeloma. The CDR3 nucleotides are TGTGCCAGCAGCGAAGAAGGGACAGGGTTGAAAACCGGGGAGCTGTTTTTT. Protein sequence: CASSEEGTGLKTGELFF.